These 2 T cell receptor beta chains were all obtained from the same sample, sequenced in a study of blood T cells in healthy people across ages. It was with a sample-barcoded 5' primer and a J-beta primer mix that a second PCR of about 6 to 12 cycles was run. TCRdb reprocessed the 5' RACE reads via MiXCR and lists one record per CDR3 protein. The sample carries 540,000 or so distinct CDR3 sequences, less than 25% recorded once. Separately, the same data were catalogued under a study of T cells of mothers and their children.

The sample taken for sequencing was blood. The receptors were gathered from a boy aged 5-17 years in good health.

This clonotype was detected a few times. The chain is built from TRBV24-1 and TRBJ1-5, with TRBD1 as a possible D gene (5 bases). The V and J ends lost 4 bases and 9 bases respectively, with 18 bases between them. The CDR3 runs to 15 residues. CDR1 is KGHDR and CDR2 is SFDVKD in the germline V gene. DNA of the CDR3: TGTGCCACCAGTGACCGGGGACCGTTGCCGGGGCCCCAGCATTTT. Translating it yields CATSDRGPLPGPQHF.

In this sample, this clonotype turned up a few times. V is TRBV7-9 and J is TRBJ1-1; D perhaps matches TRBD1 (6 bases). CDR1 and CDR2 (germline): SEHNR, FQNEAQ (reference sequence). Trimming stripped 4 bases from V and 4 bases from J, with 13 bases between. This CDR3 has 14 residues. DNA for the CDR3: TGTGCCAGCAGCTCCCGTGGGGGCTCCACTGAAGCTTTCTTT. Its translation: CASSSRGGSTEAFF.